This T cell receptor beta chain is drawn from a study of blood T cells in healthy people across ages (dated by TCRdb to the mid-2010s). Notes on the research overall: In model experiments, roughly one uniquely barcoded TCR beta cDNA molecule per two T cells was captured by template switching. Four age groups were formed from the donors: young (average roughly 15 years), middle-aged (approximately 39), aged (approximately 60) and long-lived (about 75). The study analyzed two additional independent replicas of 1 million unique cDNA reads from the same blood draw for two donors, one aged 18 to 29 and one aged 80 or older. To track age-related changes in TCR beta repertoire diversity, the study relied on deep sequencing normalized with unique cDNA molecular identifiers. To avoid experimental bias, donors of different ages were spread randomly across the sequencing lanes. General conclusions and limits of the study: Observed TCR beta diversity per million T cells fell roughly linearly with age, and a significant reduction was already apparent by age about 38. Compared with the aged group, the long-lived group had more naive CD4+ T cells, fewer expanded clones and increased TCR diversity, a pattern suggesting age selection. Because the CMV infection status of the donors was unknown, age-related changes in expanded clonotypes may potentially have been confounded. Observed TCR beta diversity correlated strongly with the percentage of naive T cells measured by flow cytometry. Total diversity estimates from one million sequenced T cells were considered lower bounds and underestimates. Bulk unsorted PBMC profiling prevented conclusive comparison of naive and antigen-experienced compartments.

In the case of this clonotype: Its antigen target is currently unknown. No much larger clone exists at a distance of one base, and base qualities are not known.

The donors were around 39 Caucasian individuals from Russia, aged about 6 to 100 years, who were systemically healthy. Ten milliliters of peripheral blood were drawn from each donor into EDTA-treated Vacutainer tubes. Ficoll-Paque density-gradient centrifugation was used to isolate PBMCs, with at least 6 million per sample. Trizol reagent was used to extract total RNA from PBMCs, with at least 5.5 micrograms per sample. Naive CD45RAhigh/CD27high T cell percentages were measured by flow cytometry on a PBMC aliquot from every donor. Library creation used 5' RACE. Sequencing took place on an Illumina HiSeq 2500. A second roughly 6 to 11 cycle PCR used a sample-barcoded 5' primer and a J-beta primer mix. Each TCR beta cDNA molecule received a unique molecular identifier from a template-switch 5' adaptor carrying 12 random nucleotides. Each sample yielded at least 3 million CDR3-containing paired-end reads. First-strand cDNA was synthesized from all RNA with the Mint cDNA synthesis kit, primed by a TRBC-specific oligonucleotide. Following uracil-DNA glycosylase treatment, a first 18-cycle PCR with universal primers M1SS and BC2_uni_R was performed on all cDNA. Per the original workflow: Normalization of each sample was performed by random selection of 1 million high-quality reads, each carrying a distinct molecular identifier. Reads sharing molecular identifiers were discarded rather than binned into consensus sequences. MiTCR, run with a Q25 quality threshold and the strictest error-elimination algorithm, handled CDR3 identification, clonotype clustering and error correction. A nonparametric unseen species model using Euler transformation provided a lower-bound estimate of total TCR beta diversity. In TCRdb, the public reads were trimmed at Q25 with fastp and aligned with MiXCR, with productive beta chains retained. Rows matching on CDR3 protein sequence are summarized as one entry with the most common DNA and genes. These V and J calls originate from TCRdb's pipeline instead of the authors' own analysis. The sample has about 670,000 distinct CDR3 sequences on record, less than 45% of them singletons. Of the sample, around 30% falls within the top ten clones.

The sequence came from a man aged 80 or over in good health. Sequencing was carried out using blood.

The DNA sequence reads TGTGCCAGCACCCGAGCCGGGGATCCCATGAACACTGAAGCTTTCTTT. It is translated as CASTRAGDPMNTEAFF. The rearranged segments are TRBV12-3 or TRBV12-4 and TRBJ1-1; the D gene cannot be named for sure. The CDR3 has 16 amino acids, counting the end cysteine and phenylalanine. Left in the record is the CDR3 DNA by itself, 48 bases read in frame from the first base. The germline ends are 18 bases apart after V is trimmed by 7 bases and J by 0 bases.